The clone carrying this T cell receptor beta chain was counted a few times. The sample belongs to a study of siplizumab effects on memory and regulatory T cells. TCRdb's table, derived via immunoSEQ multiplex PCR, lists solely in-frame clones and lacks some. The repertoire holds roughly 100,000 clones, 90% to 95% seen once, with 0.32% in the top ten. This CDR3 is built from 14 residues. Trimming took 7 bases from V and 6 from J; bases not matched to a gene: 6. The germline V gene encodes CDR1 SNHLY and CDR2 FYNNEI. The sample consisted of CD4+ T cells sorted from blood. V gene TRBV2 combines with J gene TRBJ1-5; 10 bases are a match to TRBD1. The origin of this receptor is a human donor in good health. The CDR3 sequence: CASTGQGGPQPQHF. DNA of the CDR3: TGTGCCAGCACCGGACAGGGGGGACCTCAGCCCCAGCATTTT.